The source of this T cell receptor beta chain is a study of T cells in Graves' hyperthyroidism and ophthalmopathy. TCR beta CDR3 sequences were amplified from RNA transcripts. In the first-round RT-PCR of the TCR CDR3, the HTBI primer set was used. TCRdb re-analysed the multiplex PCR reads in MiXCR, keeping a single row per CDR3 protein. The sample has around 500,000 distinct CDR3 sequences, roughly 22% seen once; the top ten hold 45% to 50%. Each ophthalmopathy patient scored at least 3 on the Clinical Activity Score and at least 4 on NOSPECS grade, with duration under 3 months. The PBMCs had their origin in 10 ml of fresh peripheral blood. The CDR3 covers 15 residues. Germline V CDR1 and CDR2: MDHEN, SYDVKM. Trimming stripped 3 bases from V and 2 bases from J, with 14 bases between. In its sample, this clonotype was seen many times.

The material sequenced was blood. The receptor was derived from a woman in her sixties or seventies with Graves' ophthalmopathy. This chain uses TRBV28 with TRBJ2-7; D is uncertain. For the CDR3, the DNA is TGTGCCAGCAGTTTGCCGATTCCGATACCCTACGAGCAGTACTTC. Encoded protein: CASSLPIPIPYEQYF. The full variable domain, in which reference TRBV28 and TRBJ2-7 provide the parts outside the CDR3, is DVKVTQSSRYLVKRTGEKVFLECVQDMDHENMFWYRQDPGLGLRLIYFSYDVKMKEKGDIPEGYSVSREKKERFSLILESASTNQTSMYLCASSLPIPIPYEQYFGPGTRLTVT.